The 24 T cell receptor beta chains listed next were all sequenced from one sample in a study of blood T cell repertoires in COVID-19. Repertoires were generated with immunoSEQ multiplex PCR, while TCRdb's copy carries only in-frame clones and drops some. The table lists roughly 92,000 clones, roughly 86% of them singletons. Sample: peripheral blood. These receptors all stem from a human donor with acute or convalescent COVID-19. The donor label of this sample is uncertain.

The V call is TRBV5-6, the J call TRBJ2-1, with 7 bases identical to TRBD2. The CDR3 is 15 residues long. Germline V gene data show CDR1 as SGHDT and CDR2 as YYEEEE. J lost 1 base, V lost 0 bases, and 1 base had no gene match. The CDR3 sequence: CASSLVGGSYNEQFF. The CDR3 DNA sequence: TGTGCCAGCAGCTTGGTCGGGGGGTCCTACAATGAGCAGTTCTTC.

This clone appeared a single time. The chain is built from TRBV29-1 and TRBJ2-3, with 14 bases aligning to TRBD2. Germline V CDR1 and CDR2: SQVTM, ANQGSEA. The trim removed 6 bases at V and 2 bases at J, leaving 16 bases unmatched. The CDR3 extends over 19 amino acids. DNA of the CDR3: TGCAGCGTCCGGCCTTGGACTAGCGGGGGGAGCTGGAACACAGATACGCAGTATTTT. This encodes CSVRPWTSGGSWNTDTQYF.

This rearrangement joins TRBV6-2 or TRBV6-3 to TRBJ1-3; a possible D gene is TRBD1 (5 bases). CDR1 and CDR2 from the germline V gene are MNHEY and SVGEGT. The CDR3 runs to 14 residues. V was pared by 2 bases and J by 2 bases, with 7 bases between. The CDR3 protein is CASSYGGTGNTIYF. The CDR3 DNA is TGTGCCAGCAGTTACGGGGGGACTGGAAACACCATATATTTT.

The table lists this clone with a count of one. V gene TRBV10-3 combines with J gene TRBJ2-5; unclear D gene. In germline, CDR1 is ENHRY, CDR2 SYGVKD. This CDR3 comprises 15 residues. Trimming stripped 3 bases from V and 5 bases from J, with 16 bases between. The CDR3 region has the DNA TGTGCCATCAGTGAAGATCGCCGAACAGAGGAGACCCAGTACTTC. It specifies CAISEDRRTEETQYF.

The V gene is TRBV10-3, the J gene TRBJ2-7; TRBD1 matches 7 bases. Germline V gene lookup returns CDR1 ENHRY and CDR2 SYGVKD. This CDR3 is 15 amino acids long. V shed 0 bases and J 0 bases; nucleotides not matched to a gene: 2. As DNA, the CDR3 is TGTGCCATCAGTGAGTCAGGGGACAGCTCCTACGAGCAGTACTTC. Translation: CAISESGDSSYEQYF.

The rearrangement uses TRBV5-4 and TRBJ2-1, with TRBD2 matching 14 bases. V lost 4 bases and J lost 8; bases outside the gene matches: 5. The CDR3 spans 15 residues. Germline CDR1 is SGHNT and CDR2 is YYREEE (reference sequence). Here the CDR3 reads CASSGTSGGHDEQFF. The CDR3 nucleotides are TGTGCCAGCAGCGGGACTAGCGGGGGCCACGATGAGCAGTTCTTC.

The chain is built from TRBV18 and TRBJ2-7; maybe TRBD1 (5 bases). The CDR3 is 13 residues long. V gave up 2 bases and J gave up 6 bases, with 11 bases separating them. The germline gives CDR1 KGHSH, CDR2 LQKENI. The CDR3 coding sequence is TGTGCCAGCTCACCAAGGGGCGTGGGCGAGCAGTACTTC. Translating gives CASSPRGVGEQYF.

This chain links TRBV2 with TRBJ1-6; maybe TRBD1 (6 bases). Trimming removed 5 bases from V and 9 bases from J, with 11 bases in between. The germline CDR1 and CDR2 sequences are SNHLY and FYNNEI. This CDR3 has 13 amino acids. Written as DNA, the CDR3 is TGTGCCAGCAGTTGGGGGGGCAGTTCACCCCTCCACTTT. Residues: CASSWGGSSPLHF.

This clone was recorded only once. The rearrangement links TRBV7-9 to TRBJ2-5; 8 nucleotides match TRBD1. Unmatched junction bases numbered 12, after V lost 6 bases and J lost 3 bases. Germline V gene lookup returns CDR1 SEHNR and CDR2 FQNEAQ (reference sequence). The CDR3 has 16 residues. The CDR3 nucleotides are TGTGCCAGCAGTCCACGGGACAGGTCCCCCAAAGAGACCCAGTACTTC. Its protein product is CASSPRDRSPKETQYF.

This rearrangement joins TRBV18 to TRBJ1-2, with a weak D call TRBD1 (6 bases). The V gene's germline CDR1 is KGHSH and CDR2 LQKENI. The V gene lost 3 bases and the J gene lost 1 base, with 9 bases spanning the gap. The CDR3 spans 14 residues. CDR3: CASSPGTFNYGYTF. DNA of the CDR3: TGTGCCAGCTCACCCGGGACATTTAACTATGGCTACACCTTC.

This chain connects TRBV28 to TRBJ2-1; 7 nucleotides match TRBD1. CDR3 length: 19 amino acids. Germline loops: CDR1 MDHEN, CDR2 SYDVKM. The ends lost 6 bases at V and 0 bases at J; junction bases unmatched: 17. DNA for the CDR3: TGTGCCAGCAGCACCTCCGGGACAGATTCTCAGAGCTCCTACAATGAGCAGTTCTTC. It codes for CASSTSGTDSQSSYNEQFF.

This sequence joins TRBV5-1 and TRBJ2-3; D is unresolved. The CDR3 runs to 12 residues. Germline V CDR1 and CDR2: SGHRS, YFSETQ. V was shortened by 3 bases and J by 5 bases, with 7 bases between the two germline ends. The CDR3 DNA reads TGCGCCAGCAGCTCCAGCGTAGATACGCAGTATTTT. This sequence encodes CASSSSVDTQYF.

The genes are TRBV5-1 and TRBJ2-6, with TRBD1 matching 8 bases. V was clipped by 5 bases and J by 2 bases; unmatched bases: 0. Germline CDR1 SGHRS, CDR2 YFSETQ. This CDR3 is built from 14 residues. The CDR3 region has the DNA TGCGCCAGCAGGACAGGGGCTGGGGCCAACGTCCTGACTTTC. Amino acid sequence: CASRTGAGANVLTF.

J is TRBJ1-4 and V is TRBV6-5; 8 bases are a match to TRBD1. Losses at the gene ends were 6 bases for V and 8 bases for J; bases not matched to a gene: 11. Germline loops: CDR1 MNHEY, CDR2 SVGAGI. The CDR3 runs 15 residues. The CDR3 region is CASSPDRGWREKLFF. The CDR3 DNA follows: TGTGCCAGCAGCCCAGACAGGGGTTGGAGGGAAAAACTGTTTTTT.

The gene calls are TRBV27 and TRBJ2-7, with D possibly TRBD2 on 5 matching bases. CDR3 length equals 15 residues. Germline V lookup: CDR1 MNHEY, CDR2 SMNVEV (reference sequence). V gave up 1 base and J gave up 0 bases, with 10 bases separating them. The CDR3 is CASSLLPGSSYEQYF. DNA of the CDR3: TGTGCCAGCAGTTTATTGCCGGGAAGCTCCTACGAGCAGTACTTC.

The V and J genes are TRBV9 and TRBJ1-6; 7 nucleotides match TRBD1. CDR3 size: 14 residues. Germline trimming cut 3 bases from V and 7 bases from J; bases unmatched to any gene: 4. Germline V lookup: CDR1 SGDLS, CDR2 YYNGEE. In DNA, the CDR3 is TGTGCCAGCAGCGGGACAGGACAGAATTCACCCCTCCACTTT. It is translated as CASSGTGQNSPLHF.

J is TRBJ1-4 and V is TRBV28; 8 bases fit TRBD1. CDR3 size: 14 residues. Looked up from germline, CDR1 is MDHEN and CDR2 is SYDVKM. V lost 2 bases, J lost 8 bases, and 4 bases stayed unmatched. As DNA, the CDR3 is TGTGCCAGCAGTTTAACGGACAGGGACGAAAAACTGTTTTTT. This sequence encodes CASSLTDRDEKLFF. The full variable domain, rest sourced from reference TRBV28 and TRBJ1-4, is DVKVTQSSRYLVKRTGEKVFLECVQDMDHENMFWYRQDPGLGLRLIYFSYDVKMKEKGDIPEGYSVSREKKERFSLILESASTNQTSMYLCASSLTDRDEKLFFGSGTQLSVL.

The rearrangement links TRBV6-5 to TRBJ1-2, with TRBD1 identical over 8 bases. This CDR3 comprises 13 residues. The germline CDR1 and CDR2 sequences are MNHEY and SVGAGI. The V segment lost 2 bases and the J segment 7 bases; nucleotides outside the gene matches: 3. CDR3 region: CASSYEDRVGYTF. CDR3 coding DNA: TGTGCCAGCAGTTACGAGGACAGGGTTGGCTACACCTTC.

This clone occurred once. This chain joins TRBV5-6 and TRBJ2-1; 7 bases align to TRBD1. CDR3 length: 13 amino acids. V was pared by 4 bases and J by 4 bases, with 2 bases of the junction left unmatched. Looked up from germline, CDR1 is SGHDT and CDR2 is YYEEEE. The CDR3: CASSRQGYNEQFF. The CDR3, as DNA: TGTGCCAGCAGCCGACAGGGTTACAATGAGCAGTTCTTC. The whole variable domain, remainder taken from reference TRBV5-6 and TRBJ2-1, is DAGVTQSPTHLIKTRGQQVTLRCSPKSGHDTVSWYQQALGQGPQFIFQYYEEEERQRGNFPDRFSGHQFPNYSSELNVNALLLGDSALYLCASSRQGYNEQFFGPGTRLTVL.

As DNA, the CDR3 is TGTGCCAGCAGCTTGACAGGGGGGACCTATGGCTACACCTTC. Protein product: CASSLTGGTYGYTF. The V and J genes are TRBV5-4 and TRBJ1-2; 8 bases match TRBD1. CDR1 and CDR2 from the germline V gene are SGHNT and YYREEE (reference sequence). CDR3 size: 14 residues. V was pared by 1 base and J by 4 bases, with 3 bases of the junction left unmatched.

CDR3 sequence (DNA): TGTGCCAGCCGCGCAGGGGGAATTGGCTACACCTTC. Residues: CASRAGGIGYTF. The rearrangement uses TRBV12-3 or TRBV12-4 and TRBJ1-2; 7 bases fit TRBD1. J lost 7 bases, V lost 8 bases, and 7 bases had no gene match. The length of the CDR3 is 12 residues.

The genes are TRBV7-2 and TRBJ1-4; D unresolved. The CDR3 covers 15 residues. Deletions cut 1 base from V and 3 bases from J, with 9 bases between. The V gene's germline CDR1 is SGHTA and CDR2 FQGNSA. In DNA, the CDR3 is TGTGCCAGCAGCTTAGTGGCGGCGTCTAATGAAAAACTGTTTTTT. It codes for CASSLVAASNEKLFF.

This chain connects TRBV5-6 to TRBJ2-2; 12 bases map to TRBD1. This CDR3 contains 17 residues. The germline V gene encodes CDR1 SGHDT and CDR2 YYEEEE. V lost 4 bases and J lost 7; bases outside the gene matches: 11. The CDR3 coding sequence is TGTGCCAGCAGCGTCCCCGGGACAGGGGGCGCGGACGGGGAGCTGTTTTTT. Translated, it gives CASSVPGTGGADGELFF.

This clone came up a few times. The CDR3 reads CASSGGEFRNTEAFF. DNA for the CDR3: TGTGCCAGCAGTGGGGGAGAATTCAGGAACACTGAAGCTTTCTTT. The chain has TRBV2 and TRBJ1-1; no clear D. Trimming shortened V by 4 bases and J by 1 base, and 13 bases separated the two germline ends. Germline V lookup: CDR1 SNHLY, CDR2 FYNNEI. The CDR3 is 15 residues long. The whole variable domain, remainder taken from reference TRBV2 and TRBJ1-1, is EPEVTQTPSHQVTQMGQEVILRCVPISNHLYFYWYRQILGQKVEFLVSFYNNEISEKSEIFDDQFSVERPDGSNFTLKIRSTKLEDSAMYFCASSGGEFRNTEAFFGQGTRLTVV.